Presented here are 26 T cell receptor beta chains from one specimen sequenced in a study of T cell changes during pregnancy in multiple sclerosis. Profiling relied on immunoSEQ multiplex PCR, and the TCRdb table lists in-frame clones only, not all of them. The sample shows more than 10,000 clones, 88% of them seen only once. The sample consisted of CD8+ T cells from peripheral blood mononuclear cells, taken in the second trimester of pregnancy. All receptors derive from a female donor in good health, enrolled as a control in a pregnancy study.

This chain connects TRBV6-6 to TRBJ2-7, with D possibly being TRBD2 (6 bases). This CDR3 contains 16 residues. V was pared by 0 bases and J by 4 bases, with 16 bases between. Per germline, CDR1 MNHNY and CDR2 SVGAGI (reference sequence). In nucleotides, the CDR3 is TGTGCCAGCAGTTACTCGAGCCAGGGAGGTTTTTACGAGCAGTACTTC. The encoded protein is CASSYSSQGGFYEQYF.

The rearrangement joins TRBV28 to TRBJ2-3, with TRBD2 as a possible D gene (6 bases). V was trimmed by 2 bases and J by 1 base, leaving 7 bases between them. The germline CDR1 and CDR2 sequences are MDHEN and SYDVKM. The CDR3 extends over 14 amino acids. Here the CDR3 reads CASSLTGGTDTQYF. The CDR3 DNA sequence: TGTGCCAGCAGTTTAACGGGAGGCACAGATACGCAGTATTTT.

The gene calls are TRBV7-9 and TRBJ2-4; TRBD1 is a possible D gene (7 bases). V was trimmed by 0 bases and J by 2 bases, leaving 11 bases between them. Germline assignment: CDR1 SEHNR and CDR2 FQNEAQ (reference sequence). The CDR3 covers 16 residues. The CDR3 region is CASSLAAGGTKNIQYF. The CDR3 bases are TGTGCCAGCAGCTTAGCAGCAGGGGGGACCAAAAACATTCAGTACTTC.

The chain joins TRBV9 to TRBJ1-3; D is undetermined. Germline V CDR1 and CDR2: SGDLS, YYNGEE. Trimming left V 3 bases short and J 0 bases short, with 16 bases between. This CDR3 has 17 amino acids. Here the CDR3 reads CASSARLMDYSGNTIYF. The CDR3 DNA reads as TGTGCCAGCAGCGCTCGATTGATGGACTACTCTGGAAACACCATATATTTT.

The chain combines TRBV30 with TRBJ2-7; unclear D gene. The CDR3 is 14 residues long. V gave up 0 bases and J gave up 3 bases, with 12 bases separating them. The germline V gene encodes CDR1 GTSNPN and CDR2 SVGIG (reference sequence). The CDR3 region has the DNA TGTGCCTGGAGTGTCCCCGACTTTAGCTACGAGCAGTACTTC. This encodes CAWSVPDFSYEQYF. The entire variable domain, with the rest obtained from reference TRBV30 and TRBJ2-7, is as follows: SQTIHQWPATLVQPVGSPLSLECTVEGTSNPNLYWYRQAAGRGLQLLFYSVGIGQISSEVPQNLSASRPQDRQFILSSKKLLLSDSGFYLCAWSVPDFSYEQYFGPGTRLTVT.

This sequence joins TRBV11-2 and TRBJ2-7; perhaps TRBD2 as D (5 bases). V gave up 6 bases and J gave up 7 bases, with 25 bases separating them. There are 16 residues in the CDR3. Germline V gene lookup returns CDR1 SGHAT and CDR2 FQNNGV. In DNA, the CDR3 is TGTGCCAGCAGGGACGAGACGGGATCAACCTTTTGGGAGCAGTACTTC. Protein: CASRDETGSTFWEQYF.

This chain joins TRBV9 and TRBJ2-7; possible D gene TRBD1, 6 bases. CDR1 and CDR2 (germline): SGDLS, YYNGEE. V was shortened by 4 bases and J by 3 bases, with 11 bases between the two germline ends. The length of the CDR3 is 13 residues. The CDR3 sequence: CASSLRTDYEQYF. The CDR3 DNA reads as TGTGCCAGCAGCCTAAGGACAGACTACGAGCAGTACTTC.

J is TRBJ2-2 and V is TRBV2, with 10 nucleotides matching TRBD2. The length of the CDR3 is 15 residues. After removal of 8 bases from V and 6 bases from J, the junction contained 9 bases not matched to a gene. The germline V gene encodes CDR1 SNHLY and CDR2 FYNNEI. For the CDR3, the DNA is TGTGCCAGCTGGGGGTTAGCGGGAGGTCCCGGGGAGCTGTTTTTT. Translated: CASWGLAGGPGELFF.

The chain recombines TRBV19 with TRBJ2-1; D not resolved. The ends were cut back, 6 bases at V and 6 bases at J, with 9 bases in the middle. This CDR3 has 12 residues. In germline, CDR1 is LNHDA, CDR2 SQIVND (reference sequence). The CDR3 spells CASSISVNEQFF. The CDR3 DNA reads TGTGCCAGTAGCATATCGGTCAATGAGCAGTTCTTC.

J is TRBJ2-1 and V is TRBV15; 8 bases fit TRBD2. Germline V CDR1 and CDR2: LNHNV, YYDKDF (reference sequence). The V segment lost 5 bases and the J segment 8 bases; nucleotides outside the gene matches: 14. There are 16 residues in the CDR3. The CDR3 coding sequence is TGTGCCACCAGCGCCGTCGTGAGCGGGGGTTGGGATGAGCAGTTCTTC. Amino acid sequence: CATSAVVSGGWDEQFF.

CDR3 sequence: CASSLETGQGTQPQHF. The CDR3, as DNA: TGTGCCAGCAGCTTAGAAACGGGACAGGGGACTCAGCCCCAGCATTTT. The chain combines TRBV7-8 with TRBJ1-5, with TRBD1 matching 10 bases. With V trimmed by 1 base and J by 6 bases, 6 bases remained unmatched. Germline-derived CDR1 and CDR2 are SGHVS and FQNEAQ. The CDR3 consists of 16 residues.

This clone was detected only a few times. This chain connects TRBV7-9 to TRBJ2-1, with 7 bases that match TRBD2. The germline gives CDR1 SEHNR, CDR2 FQNEAQ (reference sequence). The CDR3 extends over 17 amino acids. Germline trimming cut 1 base from V and 4 bases from J; bases unmatched to any gene: 10. DNA for the CDR3: TGTGCCAGCAGCTTAGACAAAGAGACTAGCAGATACAATGAGCAGTTCTTC. It translates to CASSLDKETSRYNEQFF.

The chain combines TRBV4-1 with TRBJ1-1; 9 bases line up with TRBD1. Looked up from germline, CDR1 is MGHRA and CDR2 is YSYEKL. V was clipped by 0 bases and J by 8 bases; unmatched bases: 4. The CDR3 totals 14 residues. In DNA, the CDR3 is TGCGCCAGCAGCCAAGATCGAACAGGGGGCGAAGCTTTCTTT. This translates into CASSQDRTGGEAFF.

This clone was observed a few times. The chain is built from TRBV7-3 and TRBJ1-5, with D uncertain. The CDR3 contains 20 residues. V lost 5 bases and J 0 bases, leaving 26 bases between the germline ends. Germline V lookup: CDR1 SGHTA, CDR2 FQGTGA. CDR3 residues: CASSALQEGWEGYSNQPQHF. The CDR3 DNA reads as TGTGCCAGCAGCGCACTGCAGGAGGGTTGGGAAGGCTATAGCAATCAGCCCCAGCATTTT.

The chain carries TRBV27 and TRBJ1-6, with unresolved D. The CDR3 consists of 16 residues. Per the germline V gene, CDR1 is MNHEY and CDR2 is SMNVEV (reference sequence). V was cut by 6 bases and J by 0 bases, with 12 bases left in between. The CDR3 sequence is CASSSGGNSYNSPLHF. As DNA, the CDR3 is TGTGCCAGCAGCTCTGGCGGAAACTCCTATAATTCACCCCTCCACTTT.

The V and J genes are TRBV15 and TRBJ2-3; 7 bases line up with TRBD2. The CDR3 length is 15 residues. With 2 bases clipped from V and 3 bases from J, the junction kept 5 bases outside the gene matches. Germline CDR1 and CDR2: LNHNV and YYDKDF (reference sequence). The CDR3 DNA sequence: TGTGCCACCAGCAGAAGGCGCGGGAGAACAGATACGCAGTATTTT. Residues: CATSRRRGRTDTQYF.

The V and J genes are TRBV23-1 and TRBJ2-3, with 13 bases identical to TRBD2. TRBV23-1 is designated an ORF whose function remains uncertain. Trimming at V came to 4 bases and at J to 3 bases, leaving 7 bases not matched to a gene. The CDR3 totals 17 residues. DNA of the CDR3: TGCGCCAGCAGTCTACTAGCGGGAGGGCCGAGTACAGATACGCAGTATTTT. Amino acid sequence: CASSLLAGGPSTDTQYF.

Remarks on this clone: A junction boundary mismatches the germline segment, possibly from a read error. The gene calls are TRBV11-2 and TRBJ2-1, with a tentative D call TRBD2 (6 bases). This CDR3 has 16 residues. The germline V gene has CDR1 SGHAT and CDR2 FQNNGV. CDR3: CASSQLLVGGHKEQFF. Here the CDR3 DNA reads TGTGCCAGCAGCCAACTACTAGTGGGAGGACACAAGGAGCAGTTCTTC. Together with reference TRBV11-2 and TRBJ2-1, the CDR3 gives the full variable domain: EAGVAQSPRYKIIEKRQSVAFWCNPISGHATLYWYQQILGQGPKLLIQFQNNGVVDDSQLPKDRFSAERLKGVDSTLKIQPAKLEDSAVYLCASSQLLVGGHKEQFFGPGTRLTVL.

The chain links TRBV11-2 to TRBJ2-1, with 7 nucleotides matching TRBD1. This CDR3 has 12 amino acids. Germline loops: CDR1 SGHAT, CDR2 FQNNGV. With V trimmed by 6 bases and J by 9 bases, 5 bases remained unmatched. CDR3 DNA: TGTGCCAGCAGTACTACAGGGGTTGAGCAGTTCTTC. Its translation is CASSTTGVEQFF.

The chain employs TRBV19 and TRBJ2-7; D might be TRBD1 (5 bases). CDR3 size: 13 residues. V was clipped by 3 bases and J by 6 bases, with 12 bases between them. Germline assignment: CDR1 LNHDA and CDR2 SQIVND (reference sequence). The CDR3 DNA is TGTGCCAGTAGTATCTCTAGTGGGGCCGAGCAGTACTTC. It specifies CASSISSGAEQYF.

The chain combines TRBV9 with TRBJ2-7; D is ambiguous. V lost 0 bases to trimming and J lost 0 bases, with 10 bases between them. This CDR3 has 15 amino acids. Germline V CDR1 and CDR2: SGDLS, YYNGEE. As DNA, the CDR3 is TGTGCCAGCAGCGTAGGTGGCTGGAGCTCCTACGAGCAGTACTTC. Translation gives CASSVGGWSSYEQYF. Together with reference TRBV9 and TRBJ2-7, the CDR3 gives the full variable domain: DSGVTQTPKHLITATGQRVTLRCSPRSGDLSVYWYQQSLDQGLQFLIQYYNGEERAKGNILERFSAQQFPDLHSELNLSSLELGDSALYFCASSVGGWSSYEQYFGPGTRLTVT.

The J gene is TRBJ2-1, the V gene TRBV6-4, with TRBD2 identical over 12 bases. This CDR3 spans 14 amino acids. Trimming cost V 3 bases and J 6 bases; bases outside gene matches: 0. CDR1 and CDR2 from the germline V gene are MRHNA and SNTAGT. The DNA of the CDR3 is TGTGCCAGCAGTGAGACTAGCGGGAGCAATGAGCAGTTCTTC. Encoded protein: CASSETSGSNEQFF.

This sequence joins TRBV28 and TRBJ2-7; D is possibly TRBD2 (6 bases). Trimming cost V 2 bases and J 6 bases, with 8 bases left between them. This CDR3 spans 12 amino acids. Germline CDR1 and CDR2: MDHEN and SYDVKM. The CDR3: CASSLSGPEQYF. The CDR3 DNA reads as TGTGCCAGCAGTTTAAGCGGGCCCGAGCAGTACTTC.

The gene calls are TRBV5-6 and TRBJ1-3, with D unresolved. V was shortened by 1 base and J by 1 base, with 12 bases between the two germline ends. The CDR3 is made up of 16 amino acids. From germline, CDR1 is SGHDT and CDR2 YYEEEE. CDR3 in amino acids: CASSLRGFVSGNTIYF. The CDR3 nucleotides are TGTGCCAGCAGCTTGCGCGGGTTTGTATCTGGAAACACCATATATTTT.

The chain has TRBV7-8 and TRBJ2-1; 10 nucleotides agree with TRBD2. J lost 4 bases, V lost 1 base, and 7 bases had no gene match. The CDR3 length is 17 residues. Germline V gene lookup returns CDR1 SGHVS and CDR2 FQNEAQ. CDR3 sequence reads: CASSLEPGTSVYNEQFF. The CDR3, as DNA: TGTGCCAGCAGCTTAGAGCCAGGGACTAGCGTTTACAATGAGCAGTTCTTC.

This chain uses TRBV6-4 with TRBJ1-5, with 8 nucleotides matching TRBD1. Unmatched junction bases numbered 12, after V lost 7 bases and J lost 4 bases. This CDR3 region has 16 residues. The V gene's germline CDR1 is MRHNA and CDR2 SNTAGT. CDR3 protein: CASIYPRDRFNQPQHF. The DNA for the CDR3 is TGTGCCAGCATTTACCCCCGGGACAGGTTTAATCAGCCCCAGCATTTT.